These T cell receptor beta chains were read from a single sample in a study of human T cells and chemical hapten exposure. TCRdb itself ran the RACE reads through MiXCR, one entry per CDR3 protein. The sample shows about 120,000 distinct CDR3 sequences, roughly 13% of them seen only once. The sequencing used whole blood, collected in connection with sensitization to the hapten diphenylcyclopropenone (DPC). The receptor source for this set is a woman aged 18 to 35 with alopecia areata. Some clones in this sample may be carry-over from other donors' samples. The CDR3 runs from the conserved cysteine through the conserved F or W. Fields, in order: CDR3 DNA, CDR3 protein, V gene, J gene, clone size, D gene. D genes are given only for firm matches. Clone size is stated in some rows and not others, as once, few, many or a class when expanded.

CDR3nt: TGTGCCAGCAGCTTAGTAGGGACAGGCTCCTACGAGCAGTACTTC; CDR3aa: CASSLVGTGSYEQYF; v_gene: TRBV11-2; j_gene: TRBJ2-7; abundance: many; d_gene: TRBD1
CDR3nt: TGTGCCAGCAGCTTGGTGGGACAGGGAGGTAGCACAGATACGCAGTATTTT; CDR3aa: CASSLVGQGGSTDTQYF; v_gene: TRBV5-5; j_gene: TRBJ2-3; abundance: few; d_gene: TRBD1
CDR3nt: TGCGCCAGCAGCCTTCGACCGCGACTCTCCTACGAGCAGTACTTC; CDR3aa: CASSLRPRLSYEQYF; v_gene: TRBV5-1; j_gene: TRBJ2-7; abundance: .; d_gene: .
CDR3nt: TGCAGTGCTAATAAACAGGGGAGCTCCTACGAGCAGTACTTC; CDR3aa: CSANKQGSSYEQYF; v_gene: TRBV20-1; j_gene: TRBJ2-7; abundance: few; d_gene: TRBD1
CDR3nt: TGTGCCAGTAGTCTCGCCTCACAGGGGATTAATGAAAAACTGTTTTTT; CDR3aa: CASSLASQGINEKLFF; v_gene: TRBV19; j_gene: TRBJ1-4; abundance: .; d_gene: TRBD1
CDR3nt: TGCAGTGCTGGACAGGGTAGCAGGGATACGCAGTATTTT; CDR3aa: CSAGQGSRDTQYF; v_gene: TRBV20-1; j_gene: TRBJ2-3; abundance: .; d_gene: TRBD1
CDR3nt: TGTGCCAGCAGCCAAGTTCCGGGACTCACCGGGGAGCTGTTTTTT; CDR3aa: CASSQVPGLTGELFF; v_gene: TRBV7-9; j_gene: TRBJ2-2; abundance: few; d_gene: .
CDR3nt: TGTGCCACCAGCAGAGGTGTAAGCACAGATACGCAGTATTTT; CDR3aa: CATSRGVSTDTQYF; v_gene: TRBV15; j_gene: TRBJ2-3; abundance: .; d_gene: .
CDR3nt: TGCGCCAGCAGCCTTATGGGCACTGAAGCTTTCTTT; CDR3aa: CASSLMGTEAFF; v_gene: TRBV4-3; j_gene: TRBJ1-1; abundance: few; d_gene: .
CDR3nt: TGTGCCAGCATCGATCCGGGACAGGTTACAAATGAGCAGTTCTTC; CDR3aa: CASIDPGQVTNEQFF; v_gene: TRBV6-2/TRBV6-3; j_gene: TRBJ2-1; abundance: many; d_gene: TRBD1
CDR3nt: TGTGCCAGCAGTTCGGGACTTGACCACACACCGGCCGCCGGGGAGCTGTTTTTT; CDR3aa: CASSSGLDHTPAAGELFF; v_gene: TRBV12-3/TRBV12-4; j_gene: TRBJ2-2; abundance: .; d_gene: .
CDR3nt: TGCGCCAGCAGCTTGGGGGACAGAGTCTCCTACGAGCAGTACTTC; CDR3aa: CASSLGDRVSYEQYF; v_gene: TRBV5-1; j_gene: TRBJ2-7; abundance: .; d_gene: TRBD1
CDR3nt: TGTGCCAGCAGCGAGGCCATCGACGGAAGATATGGCTACACCTTC; CDR3aa: CASSEAIDGRYGYTF; v_gene: TRBV9; j_gene: TRBJ1-2; abundance: few; d_gene: .
CDR3nt: TGTGCCAGCAGCTTAGTTGACAGGGGGCGCCGCTATGGCTACACCTTC; CDR3aa: CASSLVDRGRRYGYTF; v_gene: TRBV7-9; j_gene: TRBJ1-2; abundance: many; d_gene: TRBD1
CDR3nt: TGCGCCAGCAGCTTGGCTGAGACCCCCAATTCTGTTCAGTACTTC; CDR3aa: CASSLAETPNSVQYF; v_gene: TRBV5-1; j_gene: TRBJ2-4; abundance: .; d_gene: .
CDR3nt: TGCAGTGCTAGCAGGTTCGGGGGGGCAGGCGAGCAGTACTTC; CDR3aa: CSASRFGGAGEQYF; v_gene: TRBV20-1; j_gene: TRBJ2-7; abundance: .; d_gene: TRBD2
CDR3nt: TGTGCCAGCAGACTTGGAGCGGGAACCGGGGAGCTGTTTTTT; CDR3aa: CASRLGAGTGELFF; v_gene: TRBV6-2/TRBV6-3; j_gene: TRBJ2-2; abundance: .; d_gene: TRBD2
CDR3nt: TGTGCCAGCTCACCTCAGGGGGTCACTGAAGCTTTCTTT; CDR3aa: CASSPQGVTEAFF; v_gene: TRBV18; j_gene: TRBJ1-1; abundance: many; d_gene: TRBD1
CDR3nt: TGTGCCAGCAGCTCTCGGGTGATCTCTGGAAACACCATATATTTT; CDR3aa: CASSSRVISGNTIYF; v_gene: TRBV6-2/TRBV6-3; j_gene: TRBJ1-3; abundance: many; d_gene: .
CDR3nt: TGTGCCAGCAGCTTAATACTAGCGGGGGAGTCATCGAACACCGGGGAGCTGTTTTTT; CDR3aa: CASSLILAGESSNTGELFF; v_gene: TRBV7-2; j_gene: TRBJ2-2; abundance: few; d_gene: TRBD2
CDR3nt: TGCGCCAGCAGCCAGGTGTCCGACAGGAAATATGGCTACACCTTC; CDR3aa: CASSQVSDRKYGYTF; v_gene: TRBV4-3; j_gene: TRBJ1-2; abundance: few; d_gene: .
CDR3nt: TGTGCCAGCAGCTCGCAGGTCGCAGATACGCAGTATTTT; CDR3aa: CASSSQVADTQYF; v_gene: TRBV7-9; j_gene: TRBJ2-3; abundance: few; d_gene: .
CDR3nt: TGCAGTGCCCAGCAACAGGGGCGCAAAAACATTCAGTACTTC; CDR3aa: CSAQQQGRKNIQYF; v_gene: TRBV20-1; j_gene: TRBJ2-4; abundance: many; d_gene: TRBD1
CDR3nt: TGTGCCAGCAACGACAGATTCACAGATACGCAGTATTTT; CDR3aa: CASNDRFTDTQYF; v_gene: TRBV2; j_gene: TRBJ2-3; abundance: .; d_gene: .
CDR3nt: TGTGCCAGCTCACCATTCGGGAGACAGGTCCAAGAGACCCAGTACTTC; CDR3aa: CASSPFGRQVQETQYF; v_gene: TRBV18; j_gene: TRBJ2-5; abundance: few; d_gene: .
CDR3nt: TGCGCCAGCAGCCAATCTCCCCGGACACTGCCCAACACCGGGGAGCTGTTTTTT; CDR3aa: CASSQSPRTLPNTGELFF; v_gene: TRBV4-3; j_gene: TRBJ2-2; abundance: .; d_gene: .
CDR3nt: TGTGCCAGCAGCCTATATGACAGGGGGATGACTGAAGCTTTCTTT; CDR3aa: CASSLYDRGMTEAFF; v_gene: TRBV5-6; j_gene: TRBJ1-1; abundance: few; d_gene: TRBD1
CDR3nt: TGTGCCAGCAGCTTCCCCCGACAGGGGGCGTCCACTGAAGCTTTCTTT; CDR3aa: CASSFPRQGASTEAFF; v_gene: TRBV7-8; j_gene: TRBJ1-1; abundance: few; d_gene: TRBD1
CDR3nt: TGTGCCAGCAGCTTGGATTTCAGGGCCTCTGGGGCCAACGTCCTGACTTTC; CDR3aa: CASSLDFRASGANVLTF; v_gene: TRBV5-4; j_gene: TRBJ2-6; abundance: few; d_gene: .
CDR3nt: TGTGCCAGCAGCTCTGGGGCCAGGGTATCCTACAATGAGCAGTTCTTC; CDR3aa: CASSSGARVSYNEQFF; v_gene: TRBV7-6; j_gene: TRBJ2-1; abundance: .; d_gene: .
CDR3nt: TGCAGTGCCTCGACAGGGGTGGCCTCTGGGGCCAACGTCCTGACTTTC; CDR3aa: CSASTGVASGANVLTF; v_gene: TRBV20-1; j_gene: TRBJ2-6; abundance: many; d_gene: TRBD1
CDR3nt: TGTGCCAGCAGCGCCAGGGTTTTGGCAGATACGCAGTATTTT; CDR3aa: CASSARVLADTQYF; v_gene: TRBV9; j_gene: TRBJ2-3; abundance: few; d_gene: .
CDR3nt: TGTGCCAGCAGCCTCTTCGCGGGACCCCAAGCTTTCTTT; CDR3aa: CASSLFAGPQAFF; v_gene: TRBV28; j_gene: TRBJ1-1; abundance: many; d_gene: .
CDR3nt: TGTGCCAGCAGCTTGGGCAGTCCCCGAGGAGAGACCCAGTACTTC; CDR3aa: CASSLGSPRGETQYF; v_gene: TRBV7-9; j_gene: TRBJ2-5; abundance: .; d_gene: .
CDR3nt: TGTGCCAGCAGTTTATCGCCAGGGAGGCTGCGCGGCTACACCTTC; CDR3aa: CASSLSPGRLRGYTF; v_gene: TRBV27; j_gene: TRBJ1-2; abundance: few; d_gene: .
CDR3nt: TGTGCCATCAGTGAGCGTACAAACACTGAAGCTTTCTTT; CDR3aa: CAISERTNTEAFF; v_gene: TRBV10-3; j_gene: TRBJ1-1; abundance: .; d_gene: .
CDR3nt: TGTGCCAGCAGCCAGTGGGGACAAGCCGACTCACCCCTCCACTTT; CDR3aa: CASSQWGQADSPLHF; v_gene: TRBV7-9; j_gene: TRBJ1-6; abundance: few; d_gene: .
CDR3nt: TGTGCCAGCAGCCAAGATCTCGTACCCAGCGGGGACTTCGCAGATACGCAGTATTTT; CDR3aa: CASSQDLVPSGDFADTQYF; v_gene: TRBV3-1; j_gene: TRBJ2-3; abundance: few; d_gene: TRBD2
CDR3nt: TGTGCCAGTAGTATCGGAGGGACTTTTCAACGGGGCTACACCTTC; CDR3aa: CASSIGGTFQRGYTF; v_gene: TRBV19; j_gene: TRBJ1-2; abundance: .; d_gene: .
CDR3nt: TGCAGTGCTAGAGATCCGAGCGGGCTACTCTCCTACGAGCAGTACTTC; CDR3aa: CSARDPSGLLSYEQYF; v_gene: TRBV20-1; j_gene: TRBJ2-7; abundance: .; d_gene: .
CDR3nt: TGTGCCAGCAGTCCCGGGACAGGGAATCAGCCCCAGCATTTT; CDR3aa: CASSPGTGNQPQHF; v_gene: TRBV28; j_gene: TRBJ1-5; abundance: .; d_gene: TRBD1
CDR3nt: TGCAGTGCTAGAGAAGAACTAGTAGCGGGGAACGCCGGGGAGCTGTTTTTT; CDR3aa: CSAREELVAGNAGELFF; v_gene: TRBV20-1; j_gene: TRBJ2-2; abundance: few; d_gene: TRBD2
CDR3nt: TGCAGTGCTACAGGGCAGCAAGAGACCCAGTACTTC; CDR3aa: CSATGQQETQYF; v_gene: TRBV20-1; j_gene: TRBJ2-5; abundance: .; d_gene: .
CDR3nt: TGTGCCAGCAGTTATCAGGGCTACGAGCAGTACTTC; CDR3aa: CASSYQGYEQYF; v_gene: TRBV6-6; j_gene: TRBJ2-7; abundance: .; d_gene: .
CDR3nt: TGCAGTGTCCCGTCGACAGGGCTACGGAATGAGCAGTTCTTC; CDR3aa: CSVPSTGLRNEQFF; v_gene: TRBV20-1; j_gene: TRBJ2-1; abundance: many; d_gene: TRBD1
CDR3nt: TGTGCCAGCACCAGTAGCGGGGACACAGATACGCAGTATTTT; CDR3aa: CASTSSGDTDTQYF; v_gene: TRBV4-2; j_gene: TRBJ2-3; abundance: few; d_gene: TRBD2
CDR3nt: TGCGCCAGCAACCAGGGGAAGGGAGATACGCAGTATTTT; CDR3aa: CASNQGKGDTQYF; v_gene: TRBV10-2; j_gene: TRBJ2-3; abundance: .; d_gene: .
CDR3nt: TGTGCCGTCGACTGGACTAGCGGGATCACAGATACGCAGTATTTT; CDR3aa: CAVDWTSGITDTQYF; v_gene: TRBV6-6; j_gene: TRBJ2-3; abundance: few; d_gene: TRBD2
CDR3nt: TGCAGCGTTGAAGCCAGGGATGGCTACACCTTC; CDR3aa: CSVEARDGYTF; v_gene: TRBV29-1; j_gene: TRBJ1-2; abundance: many; d_gene: .
CDR3nt: TGCAGTGCTGAATGGACTAATTCACCCCTCCACTTT; CDR3aa: CSAEWTNSPLHF; v_gene: TRBV20-1; j_gene: TRBJ1-6; abundance: .; d_gene: .
CDR3nt: TGTGTCAGCAGCTGGGGGACAGGCTTCAATCAGCCCCAGCATTTT; CDR3aa: CVSSWGTGFNQPQHF; v_gene: TRBV7-2; j_gene: TRBJ1-5; abundance: .; d_gene: TRBD1